A few counts support the clone carrying this T cell receptor beta chain. The antigen is unknown. The CDR3 length is 16 residues. Germline V gene data show CDR1 as MNHNS and CDR2 as SASEGT. V lost 2 bases and J 0 bases, leaving 11 bases between the germline ends. This specimen comes from a study of T cells in Graves' hyperthyroidism and ophthalmopathy. Study results and caveats: It was a median roughly six months before onset that the model predicted ophthalmopathy. Most thyroid clonotypes with frequency above 0.001 were detected in blood.

Uncontrolled infection, other autoimmune disease, pregnancy or lactation disqualified patients from enrolment. This sample holds PBMCs from less than 13 ml fresh peripheral blood. The CDR3 regions of TCR beta were amplified from RNA transcripts. An initial round of RT-PCR targeting the TCR CDR3 relied on the HTBI primer set. TCRdb redid the calling of the multiplex PCR reads with MiXCR, one entry per CDR3 protein. Of about 420,000 distinct CDR3 sequences listed, about 15% are singletons. V is TRBV6-1 and J is TRBJ2-1; tentatively, D is TRBD1 or TRBD2 (7 bases each). This clonotype was obtained from a woman aged 18-29 years with Graves' hyperthyroidism. The sample comprised blood. The CDR3 region has the DNA TGTGCCAGCAGTGAACAGGGGGGGGGCTCCTACAATGAGCAGTTCTTC. Its protein product is CASSEQGGGSYNEQFF.